The rows below give T cell receptor beta chains drawn from one sample of a study of shared clonotypes between healthy human individuals. Some clones are missing from TCRdb's copy, which holds only in-frame ones; the method was immunoSEQ multiplex PCR. This table has about 2 million clones, about 95% appearing once. The sample consisted of naive CD8+ T cells sorted from blood. Receptors were obtained from a man in his late teens or twenties in good health. Each CDR3 is given with its conserved first and last residue. A D gene is named only where the DNA matches it firmly.

TRBJ1-1 | TRBV27 | - | CASSLSGSNTEAFF
TRBJ1-5 | TRBV28 | - | CATRDNVGNQPQHF
TRBJ2-7 | TRBV4-1 | - | CASSQRTPYEQYF
TRBJ1-5 | TRBV28 | - | CASSFPGALFQPQHF
TRBJ2-5 | TRBV10-3 | - | CAISEGGEYQETQYF
TRBJ1-2 | TRBV6-6 | - | CASSYDGIYGYTF
TRBJ2-5 | TRBV9 | - | CASSVAGVGETQYF
TRBJ1-1 | TRBV5-6 | - | CASSVGPSNTEAFF
TRBJ2-7 | TRBV7-9 | - | CASSFKDGITYEQYF
TRBJ1-5 | TRBV30 | - | CASGYSNQPQHF
TRBJ2-7 | TRBV19 | - | CASSPLAGSGEQYF
TRBJ2-1 | TRBV7-6 | TRBD2 | CASSLGLPSGAYNEQFF
TRBJ2-3 | TRBV27 | - | CASSLGYQGYTDTQYF
TRBJ1-3 | TRBV4-1 | - | CASSQDSGGAGNTIYF
TRBJ1-2 | TRBV5-1 | - | CASSLEGGYYGYTF
TRBJ2-5 | TRBV28 | - | CASSWRGLRGIGETQYF
TRBJ2-7 | TRBV2 | - | CASSEEGGESYEQYF
TRBJ1-2 | TRBV5-1 | - | CASSLDFDRSANYGYTF
TRBJ2-1 | TRBV7-2 | - | CASSFRDEQFF
TRBJ1-2 | TRBV7-8 | - | CASSGAQSLYGYTF
TRBJ2-1 | TRBV4-1 | TRBD2 | CASSLTRTSGGTYNEQFF
TRBJ1-1 | TRBV30 | - | CAVWGDTEAFF
TRBJ2-7 | TRBV5-5 | - | CASSLLPDYEQYF
TRBJ2-3 | TRBV2 | TRBD1 | CASSGQASTDTQYF
TRBJ1-1 | TRBV13 | TRBD1 | CASSSDREWDTEAFF
TRBJ2-3 | TRBV28 | - | CASSSIWTEGGTDTQYF
TRBJ1-1 | TRBV5-4 | TRBD1 | CASSIGQGEWTEAFF
TRBJ2-7 | TRBV11-2 | - | CASSHGGPEQYF
TRBJ2-7 | TRBV27 | TRBD1 | CASRSGGRQYF
TRBJ2-3 | TRBV5-1 | TRBD2 | CASSLNPAGGTDTQYF
TRBJ2-1 | TRBV13 | TRBD2 | CASRVLAAYNEQFF
TRBJ2-5 | TRBV29-1 | - | CSVAGGSETQYF
TRBJ2-2 | TRBV29-1 | - | CSVARGSINTGELFF
TRBJ2-5 | TRBV21-1 | - | CASSKKVVDKRGPYQETQYF
TRBJ2-7 | TRBV4-1 | TRBD2 | CASSQGSSGPPFSPYEQYF
TRBJ2-5 | TRBV27 | TRBD2 | CASSFGGLAEETQYF
TRBJ1-1 | TRBV6-1 | TRBD1 | CASSATGVGNTEAFF
TRBJ2-5 | TRBV5-6 | - | CASSLAASRETQYF
TRBJ2-7 | TRBV16 | TRBD2 | CASSQTSGRGEQYF
TRBJ1-4 | TRBV5-1 | - | CASSLGELRRNEKLFF
TRBJ1-4 | TRBV27 | - | CASSIGAGVGEKLFF
TRBJ2-5 | TRBV5-1 | TRBD1 | CASSVDRAQETQYF
TRBJ2-7 | TRBV5-4 | - | CASSPGSYEQYF
TRBJ2-5 | TRBV7-9 | TRBD2 | CASSRSGGASETQYF
TRBJ2-1 | TRBV5-6 | TRBD1 | CASSRGQQHINEQFF
TRBJ2-7 | TRBV18 | - | CASSPRGGYEQYF
TRBJ2-5 | TRBV4-3 | - | CASSQAGSETQYF
TRBJ2-7 | TRBV27 | - | CASSSIEGREQYF